Listed here are 12 T cell receptor beta chains from one sample, sequenced in a study of blood T cell repertoires in COVID-19. Sequencing was performed with immunoSEQ multiplex PCR; in TCRdb, only in-frame clones are kept and a portion is missing. The repertoire holds roughly 500,000 clones, 88% seen once, with 1.8% in the top ten. Sequences were obtained from PBMCs or T cells enriched from blood (not recorded which). These TCRs come from a woman aged 40 to 49 who had recovered from COVID-19.

With respect to this clone: This sample includes further DNA sequences coding for the same CDR3. The chain is built from TRBV29-1 and TRBJ1-1; D might be TRBD1 (5 bases). This CDR3 is built from 12 residues. V lost 7 bases and J 3 bases, leaving 12 bases between the germline ends. Germline lookup yields CDR1 SQVTM and CDR2 ANQGSEA. The DNA for the CDR3 is TGCAGCGGCCGACAAGGGGACACTGAAGCTTTCTTT. This sequence encodes CSGRQGDTEAFF.

The rearrangement links TRBV6-1 to TRBJ1-1; possible D gene TRBD1, 6 bases. CDR3 size: 16 residues. V was pared by 4 bases and J by 4 bases, with 19 bases between. Germline CDR1 reads MNHNS; CDR2 reads SASEGT. The CDR3 region is CASSALGERGTTEAFF. As DNA, the CDR3 is TGTGCCAGCAGTGCCCTGGGAGAGAGGGGGACCACTGAAGCTTTCTTT.

The genes are TRBV30 and TRBJ2-7; D is perhaps TRBD1 (6 bases). This CDR3 spans 13 amino acids. With 3 bases removed from V and 9 bases from J, the gap between germline ends came to 18 bases. Germline assignment: CDR1 GTSNPN and CDR2 SVGIG (reference sequence). CDR3 sequence reads: CAWSDRDNVRQYF. The CDR3 DNA reads TGTGCCTGGAGCGACCGGGACAACGTTAGGCAGTACTTC. Based on the CDR3 plus reference TRBV30 and TRBJ2-7, the full variable domain is SQTIHQWPATLVQPVGSPLSLECTVEGTSNPNLYWYRQAAGRGLQLLFYSVGIGQISSEVPQNLSASRPQDRQFILSSKKLLLSDSGFYLCAWSDRDNVRQYFGPGTRLTVT.

This clone has ten or more counts. The chain carries TRBV13 and TRBJ2-4, with 13 positions matching TRBD2. Germline V CDR1 and CDR2: PRHDT, FYEKMQ (reference sequence). The CDR3 runs to 19 residues. V lost 5 bases to trimming and J lost 6 bases; unmatched junction nucleotides: 16. The CDR3 nucleotides are TGTGCCAGCAGCGCCTGGACTAGCGGGAGTCCCTTGGAGGGAAACATTCAGTACTTC. This codes for CASSAWTSGSPLEGNIQYF.

The V and J genes are TRBV29-1 and TRBJ2-7, with TRBD2 matching 9 bases. This CDR3 contains 16 residues. CDR1 SQVTM and CDR2 ANQGSEA come from the germline V gene. The V and J ends lost 2 bases and 2 bases, in that order; junction bases with no gene match: 10. The CDR3, as DNA: TGCAGCGTTGAACTCCAAGGCGGGACTAGCACCTACGAGCAGTACTTC. It is translated as CSVELQGGTSTYEQYF.

V usage is TRBV10-3 and J usage is TRBJ2-3, with 12 bases that match TRBD2. The ends lost 1 base at V and 3 bases at J; junction bases unmatched: 5. Germline values: CDR1 ENHRY, CDR2 SYGVKD. The CDR3 loop spans 17 amino acids. The CDR3 coding sequence is TGTGCCATCAGTGAGTTCGGAGGGACTAGCGGGACAGATACGCAGTATTTT. Protein sequence: CAISEFGGTSGTDTQYF.

The chain uses TRBV3-1 (or the pseudogene TRBV3-2) and TRBJ1-1, with D possibly TRBD1 on 5 matching bases. The CDR3 sequence is 13 residues long. V dropped 6 bases and J dropped 5 bases, with 13 bases sitting between them. Germline CDR1 is LGHDT and CDR2 is YNNKEL (reference sequence). CDR3 bases: TGTGCCAGCAGTAATGTGGGGGGAACTGAAGCTTTCTTT. The encoded protein is CASSNVGGTEAFF.

V gene TRBV4-2 combines with J gene TRBJ1-4; 11 nucleotides match TRBD1. The CDR3 is 17 residues long. J was trimmed by 6 bases and V by 7 bases; bases with no gene match: 13. Germline CDR1 reads LGHNA; CDR2 reads YNFKEQ. In nucleotides, the CDR3 is TGTGCCAGCACGAAAAAGAGACCGGGACAGGGGGATGAAAAACTGTTTTTT. Protein: CASTKKRPGQGDEKLFF.

This clone was seen a handful of times. The gene calls are TRBV2 and TRBJ1-5; TRBD1 is a possible D gene (5 bases). Germline-derived CDR1 and CDR2 are SNHLY and FYNNEI. The germline V and J ends were trimmed by 6 bases and 2 bases, with 14 bases remaining between them. This CDR3 is built from 15 residues. CDR3: CASSEQVNGNQPQHF. CDR3 DNA: TGTGCCAGCAGCGAACAGGTTAACGGCAATCAGCCCCAGCATTTT.

For the CDR3, the DNA is TGTGCCAGCAGCTTAGGGACTAGCGGGAGGGAGCTGTTTTTT. Its protein product is CASSLGTSGRELFF. The chain recombines TRBV7-2 with TRBJ2-2, with 12 bases matching TRBD2. V dropped 1 base and J dropped 9; count of bases not matched to a gene: 0. There are 14 residues in the CDR3. Germline lookup yields CDR1 SGHTA and CDR2 FQGNSA.

The chain recombines TRBV21-1 with TRBJ1-6. TRBV21-1 counts as a pseudogene. The CDR3 has 15 residues. The chain's CDR3 is CASSLSSTLNSPLHF. CDR3 DNA sequence: TGTGCCAGCAGCTTGAGTAGCACGCTGAATTCACCCCTCCACTTT.

V is TRBV7-9 and J is TRBJ1-2; no reliable D call. V was clipped by 4 bases and J by 6 bases, with 12 bases between them. CDR1 and CDR2 from the germline V gene are SEHNR and FQNEAQ (reference sequence). There are 13 residues in the CDR3. The CDR3 region has the DNA TGTGCCAGCAGCTCAGCGTGGGAGGATGGCTACACCTTC. Protein sequence: CASSSAWEDGYTF.